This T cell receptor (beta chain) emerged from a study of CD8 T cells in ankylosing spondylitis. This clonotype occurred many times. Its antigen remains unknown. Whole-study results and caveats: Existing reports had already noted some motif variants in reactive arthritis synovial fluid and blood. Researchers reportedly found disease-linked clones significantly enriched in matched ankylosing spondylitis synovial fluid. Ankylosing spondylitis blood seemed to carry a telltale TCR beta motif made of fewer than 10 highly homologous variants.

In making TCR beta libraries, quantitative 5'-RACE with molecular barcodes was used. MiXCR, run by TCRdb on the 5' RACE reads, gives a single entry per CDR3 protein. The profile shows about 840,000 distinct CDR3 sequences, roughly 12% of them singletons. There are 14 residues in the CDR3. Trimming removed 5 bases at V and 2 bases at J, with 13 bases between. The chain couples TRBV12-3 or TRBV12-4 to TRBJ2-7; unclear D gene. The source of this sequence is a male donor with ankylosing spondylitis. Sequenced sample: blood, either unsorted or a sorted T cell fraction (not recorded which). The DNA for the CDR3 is TGTGCCAGCAGTACCGTTGGCGGAACCTACGAGCAGTACTTC. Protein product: CASSTVGGTYEQYF.